The source of this T cell receptor beta chain is a study of blood T cells in healthy people across ages. Study-wide results and limits: No one knew whether donors had CMV, which possibly confounded expanded clonotype changes.

Together with a sample-barcoded 5' primer, a J-beta primer mix was included in a second PCR lasting roughly 6 to 12 cycles. TCRdb ran MiXCR on the 5' RACE reads and lists one entry per CDR3 protein. The sample has about 640,000 distinct CDR3 sequences, around 43% seen once. In the case of this clonotype: Its specificity is unknown.

The CDR3 is made up of 17 amino acids. Trimming removed 4 bases from V and 1 base from J; junction bases left unmatched: 8. Germline-derived CDR1 and CDR2 are LGHNA and YSLEER. Healthy Caucasian individuals from Russia aged roughly 6 to 95 served as donors. The material sequenced was blood. The chain couples TRBV4-3 to TRBJ1-4, with 8 bases fitting TRBD1. This sequence was found in a man aged 80 or over in good health. The CDR3 is CASSPGPQGVTNEKLFF. DNA for the CDR3: TGCGCCAGCAGCCCCGGCCCACAGGGGGTAACTAATGAAAAACTGTTTTTT.